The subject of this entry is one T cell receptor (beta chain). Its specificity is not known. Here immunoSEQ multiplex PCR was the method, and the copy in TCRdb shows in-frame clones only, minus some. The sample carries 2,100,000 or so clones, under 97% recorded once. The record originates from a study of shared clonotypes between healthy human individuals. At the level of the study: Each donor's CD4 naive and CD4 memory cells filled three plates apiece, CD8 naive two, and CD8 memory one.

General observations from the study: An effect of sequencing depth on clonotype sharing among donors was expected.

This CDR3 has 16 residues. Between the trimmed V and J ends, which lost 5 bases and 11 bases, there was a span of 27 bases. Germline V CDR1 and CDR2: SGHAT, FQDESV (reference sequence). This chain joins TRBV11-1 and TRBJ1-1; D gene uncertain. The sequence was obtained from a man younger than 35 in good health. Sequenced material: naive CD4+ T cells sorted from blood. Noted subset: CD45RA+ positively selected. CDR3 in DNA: TGTGCCAGCAGCCCAACTGGACGAGCATATTATTCGTCGGCTTTCTTT. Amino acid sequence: CASSPTGRAYYSSAFF.